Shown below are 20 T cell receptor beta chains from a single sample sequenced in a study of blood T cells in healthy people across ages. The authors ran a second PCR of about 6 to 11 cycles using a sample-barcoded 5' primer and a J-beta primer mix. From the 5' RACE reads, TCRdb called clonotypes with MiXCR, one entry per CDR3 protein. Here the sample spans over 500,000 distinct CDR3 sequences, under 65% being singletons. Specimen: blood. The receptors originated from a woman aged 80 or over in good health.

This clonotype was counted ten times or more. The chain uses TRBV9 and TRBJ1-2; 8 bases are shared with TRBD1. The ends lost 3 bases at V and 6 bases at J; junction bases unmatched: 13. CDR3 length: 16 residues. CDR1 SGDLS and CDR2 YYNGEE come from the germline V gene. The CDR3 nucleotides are TGTGCCAGCAGCGCCGAGGGTCAGGGGGCGTTCAATGGCTACACCTTC. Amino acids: CASSAEGQGAFNGYTF.

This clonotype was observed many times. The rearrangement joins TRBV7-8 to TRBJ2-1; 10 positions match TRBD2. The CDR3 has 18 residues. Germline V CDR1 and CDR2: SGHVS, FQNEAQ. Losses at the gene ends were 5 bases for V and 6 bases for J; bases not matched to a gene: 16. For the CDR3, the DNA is TGTGCCAGCAGCCCTACTCGCCTGGGACTAGCGATTGGCAATGAGCAGTTCTTC. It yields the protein CASSPTRLGLAIGNEQFF.

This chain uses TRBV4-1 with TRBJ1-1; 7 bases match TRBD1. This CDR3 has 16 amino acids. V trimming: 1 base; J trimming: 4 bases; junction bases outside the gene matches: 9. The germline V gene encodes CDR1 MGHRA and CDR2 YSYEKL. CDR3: CASSQARPGGFTEAFF. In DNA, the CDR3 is TGCGCCAGCAGCCAAGCTCGGCCAGGGGGTTTCACTGAAGCTTTCTTT.

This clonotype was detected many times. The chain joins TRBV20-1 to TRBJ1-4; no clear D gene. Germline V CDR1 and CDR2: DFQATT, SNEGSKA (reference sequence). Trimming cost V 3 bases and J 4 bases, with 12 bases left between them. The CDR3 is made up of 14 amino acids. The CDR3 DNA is TGCAGTGCTAGTGACTCCGGTCTTAATGAAAAACTGTTTTTT. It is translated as CSASDSGLNEKLFF.

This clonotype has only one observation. The CDR3 DNA sequence: TGTGCCAGCAGCCAAGATGCCAGCGGTGAAAAACTGTTTTTT. Translating gives CASSQDASGEKLFF. This sequence joins TRBV3-1 and TRBJ1-4; D remains ambiguous. V shed 0 bases and J shed 7 bases, with 9 bases lying between them. CDR3 length: 14 residues. Germline V gene lookup returns CDR1 LGHDT and CDR2 YNNKEL (reference sequence). The whole variable domain, filled in from reference TRBV3-1 and TRBJ1-4, reads DTAVSQTPKYLVTQMGNDKSIKCEQNLGHDTMYWYKQDSKKFLKIMFSYNNKELIINETVPNRFSPKSPDKAHLNLHINSLELGDSAVYFCASSQDASGEKLFFGSGTQLSVL.

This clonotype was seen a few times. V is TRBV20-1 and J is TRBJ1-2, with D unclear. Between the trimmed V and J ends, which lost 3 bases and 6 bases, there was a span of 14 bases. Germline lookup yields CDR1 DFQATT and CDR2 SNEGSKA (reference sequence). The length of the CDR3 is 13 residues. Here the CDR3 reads CSARISSSDGYTF. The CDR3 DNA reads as TGCAGTGCTAGGATTAGCAGTTCGGATGGCTACACCTTC.

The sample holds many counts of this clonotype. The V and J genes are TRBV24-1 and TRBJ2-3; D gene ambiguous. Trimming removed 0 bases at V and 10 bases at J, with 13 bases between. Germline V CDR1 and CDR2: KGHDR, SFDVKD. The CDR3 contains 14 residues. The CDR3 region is CATSDLMGPYAQYF. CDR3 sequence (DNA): TGTGCCACCAGTGATTTGATGGGCCCTTATGCGCAGTATTTT.

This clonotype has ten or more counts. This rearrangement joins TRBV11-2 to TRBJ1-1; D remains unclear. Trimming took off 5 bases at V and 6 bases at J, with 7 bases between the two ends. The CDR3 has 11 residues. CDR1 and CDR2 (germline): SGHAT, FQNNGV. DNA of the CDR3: TGTGCCAGCAGCCCCAAGGCTGAAGCTTTCTTT. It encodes CASSPKAEAFF.

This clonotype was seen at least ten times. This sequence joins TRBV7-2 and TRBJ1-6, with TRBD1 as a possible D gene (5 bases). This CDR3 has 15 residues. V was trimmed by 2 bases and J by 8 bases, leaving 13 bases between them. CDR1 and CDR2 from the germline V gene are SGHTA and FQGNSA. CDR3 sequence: CASSLLQGGDSPLHF. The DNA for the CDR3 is TGTGCCAGCAGCTTATTACAAGGAGGGGATTCACCCCTCCACTTT.

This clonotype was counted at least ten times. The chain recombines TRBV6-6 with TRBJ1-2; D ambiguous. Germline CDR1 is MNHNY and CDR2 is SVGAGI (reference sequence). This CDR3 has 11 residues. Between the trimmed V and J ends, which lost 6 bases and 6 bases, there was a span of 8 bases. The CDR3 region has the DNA TGTGCCAGCAGCCCAACTGATGGCTACACCTTC. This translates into CASSPTDGYTF.

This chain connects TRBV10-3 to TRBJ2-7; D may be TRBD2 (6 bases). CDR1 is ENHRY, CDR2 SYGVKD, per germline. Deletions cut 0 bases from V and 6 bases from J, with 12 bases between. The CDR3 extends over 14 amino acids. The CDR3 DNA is TGTGCCATCAGTGAGTCTGGGGGAGGCCTCGAGCAGTACTTC. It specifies CAISESGGGLEQYF.

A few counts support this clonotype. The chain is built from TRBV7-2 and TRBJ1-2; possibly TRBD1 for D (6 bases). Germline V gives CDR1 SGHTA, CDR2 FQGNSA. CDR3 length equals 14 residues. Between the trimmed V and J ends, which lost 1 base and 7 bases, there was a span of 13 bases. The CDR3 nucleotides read TGTGCCAGCAGCTTAGACCAGGGGATTGCTGGCTACACCTTC. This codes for CASSLDQGIAGYTF.

As DNA, the CDR3 is TGTGCCAGCAGCAGATCGGGGCCCTCGGCAGATACGCAGTATTTT. Residues: CASSRSGPSADTQYF. The chain couples TRBV11-3 to TRBJ2-3; the D gene could be TRBD1 or TRBD2 (5 bases each). Trimming removed 5 bases at V and 4 bases at J, with 16 bases between. Germline loops: CDR1 SGHNT, CDR2 YENEEA. The CDR3 runs 15 residues.

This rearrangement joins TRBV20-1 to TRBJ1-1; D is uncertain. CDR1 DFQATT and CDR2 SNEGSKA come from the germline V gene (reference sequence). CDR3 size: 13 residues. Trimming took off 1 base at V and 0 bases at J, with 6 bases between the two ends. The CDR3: CSARGVLNTEAFF. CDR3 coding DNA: TGCAGTGCTAGAGGCGTACTGAACACTGAAGCTTTCTTT.

The CDR3 here is CASSQDWQRGNEQFF. For the CDR3, the DNA is TGTGCCAGCAGCCAAGATTGGCAAAGGGGTAATGAGCAGTTCTTC. The chain employs TRBV4-2 and TRBJ2-1; D is perhaps TRBD1 (5 bases). The CDR3 sequence is 15 residues long. The V gene lost 0 bases and the J gene lost 7 bases, with 13 bases spanning the gap. The germline V gene has CDR1 LGHNA and CDR2 YNFKEQ.

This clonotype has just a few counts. The CDR3 DNA reads TGCGCCAGCAGCCCCCAGGCAGGGGGCGGTACAGATACGCAGTATTTT. It codes for CASSPQAGGGTDTQYF. V gene TRBV5-1 combines with J gene TRBJ2-3; 8 bases are a match to TRBD1. V lost 4 bases to trimming and J lost 3 bases; unmatched junction nucleotides: 10. The CDR3 consists of 16 residues. Germline assignment: CDR1 SGHRS and CDR2 YFSETQ.

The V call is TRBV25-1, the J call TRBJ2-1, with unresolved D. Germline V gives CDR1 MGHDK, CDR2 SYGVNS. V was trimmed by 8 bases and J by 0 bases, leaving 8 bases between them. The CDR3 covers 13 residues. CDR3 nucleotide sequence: TGTGCCAGCGACGGTAGCTCCTACAATGAGCAGTTCTTC. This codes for CASDGSSYNEQFF.

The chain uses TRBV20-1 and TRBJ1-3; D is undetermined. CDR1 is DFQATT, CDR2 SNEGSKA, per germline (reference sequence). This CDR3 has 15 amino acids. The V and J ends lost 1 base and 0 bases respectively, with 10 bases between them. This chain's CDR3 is CSARVPESSGNTIYF. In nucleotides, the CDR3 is TGCAGTGCTAGAGTCCCGGAGAGCTCTGGAAACACCATATATTTT.

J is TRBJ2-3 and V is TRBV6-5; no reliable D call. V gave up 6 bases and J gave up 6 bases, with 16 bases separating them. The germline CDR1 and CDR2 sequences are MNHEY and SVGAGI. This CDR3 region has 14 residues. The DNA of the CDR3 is TGTGCCAGCAGACTGACTTTGTCGTCGGATACGCAGTATTTT. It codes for CASRLTLSSDTQYF.

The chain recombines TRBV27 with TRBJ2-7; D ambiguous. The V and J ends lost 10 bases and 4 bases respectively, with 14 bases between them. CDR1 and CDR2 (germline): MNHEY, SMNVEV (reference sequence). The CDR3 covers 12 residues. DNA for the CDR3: TGTGCCACCCTATCCGCGTGGTACGAGCAGTACTTC. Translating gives CATLSAWYEQYF.